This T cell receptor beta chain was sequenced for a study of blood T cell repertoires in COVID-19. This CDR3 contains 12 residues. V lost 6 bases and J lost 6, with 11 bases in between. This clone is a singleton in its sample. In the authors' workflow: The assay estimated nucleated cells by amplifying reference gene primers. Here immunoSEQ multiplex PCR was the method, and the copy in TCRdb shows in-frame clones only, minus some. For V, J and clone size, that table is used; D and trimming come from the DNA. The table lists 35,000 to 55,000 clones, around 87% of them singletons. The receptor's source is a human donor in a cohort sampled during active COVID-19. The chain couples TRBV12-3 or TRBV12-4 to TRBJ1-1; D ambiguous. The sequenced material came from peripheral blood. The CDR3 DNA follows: TGTGCCAGCAGCTTCGACTGGGCTGAAGCTTTCTTT. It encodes CASSFDWAEAFF.